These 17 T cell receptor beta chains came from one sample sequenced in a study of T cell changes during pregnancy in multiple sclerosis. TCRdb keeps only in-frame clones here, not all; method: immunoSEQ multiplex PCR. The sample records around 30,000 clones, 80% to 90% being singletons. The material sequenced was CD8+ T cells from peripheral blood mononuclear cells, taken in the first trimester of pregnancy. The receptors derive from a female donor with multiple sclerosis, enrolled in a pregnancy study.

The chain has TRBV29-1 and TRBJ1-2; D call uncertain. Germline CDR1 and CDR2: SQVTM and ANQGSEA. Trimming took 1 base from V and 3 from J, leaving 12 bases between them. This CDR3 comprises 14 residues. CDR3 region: CSVEGGERDYGYTF. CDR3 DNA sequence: TGCAGCGTTGAAGGTGGGGAGCGAGACTATGGCTACACCTTC.

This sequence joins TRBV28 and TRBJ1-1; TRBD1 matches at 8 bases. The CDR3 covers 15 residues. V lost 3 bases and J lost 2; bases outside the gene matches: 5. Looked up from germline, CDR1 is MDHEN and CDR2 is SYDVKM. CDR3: CASSLPQGANTEAFF. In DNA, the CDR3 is TGTGCCAGCAGTTTGCCCCAGGGGGCCAACACTGAAGCTTTCTTT.

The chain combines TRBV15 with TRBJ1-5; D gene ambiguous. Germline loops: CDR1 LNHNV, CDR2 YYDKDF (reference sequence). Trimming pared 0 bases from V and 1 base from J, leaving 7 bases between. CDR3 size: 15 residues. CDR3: CATSRDVGSNQPQHF. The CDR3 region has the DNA TGTGCCACCAGCAGAGATGTCGGGAGCAATCAGCCCCAGCATTTT.

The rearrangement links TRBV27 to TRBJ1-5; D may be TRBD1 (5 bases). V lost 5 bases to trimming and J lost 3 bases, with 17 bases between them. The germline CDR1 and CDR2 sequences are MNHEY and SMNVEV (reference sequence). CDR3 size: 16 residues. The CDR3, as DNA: TGTGCCAGCAGTCAAACCACCCAGGGACTCAATCAGCCCCAGCATTTT. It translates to CASSQTTQGLNQPQHF.

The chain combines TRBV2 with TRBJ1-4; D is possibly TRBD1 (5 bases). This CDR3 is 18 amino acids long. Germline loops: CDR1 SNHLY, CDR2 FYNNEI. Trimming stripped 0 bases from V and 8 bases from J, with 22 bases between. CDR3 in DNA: TGTGCCAGCAGTGAAGCGGGAGGGCCGTCGGGACTAGTCGAAAAACTGTTTTTT. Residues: CASSEAGGPSGLVEKLFF.

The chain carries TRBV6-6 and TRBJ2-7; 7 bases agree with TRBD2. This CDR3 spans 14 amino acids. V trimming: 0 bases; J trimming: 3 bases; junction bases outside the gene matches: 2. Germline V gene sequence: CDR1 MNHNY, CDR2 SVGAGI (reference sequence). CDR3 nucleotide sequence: TGTGCCAGCAGTTACTCGCCTAGCGGCTACGAGCAGTACTTC. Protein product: CASSYSPSGYEQYF.

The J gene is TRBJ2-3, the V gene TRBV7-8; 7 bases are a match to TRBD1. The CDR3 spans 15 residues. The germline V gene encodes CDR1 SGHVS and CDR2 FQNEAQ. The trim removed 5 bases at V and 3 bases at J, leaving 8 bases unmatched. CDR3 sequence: CASSPRAGGTDTQYF. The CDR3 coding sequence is TGTGCCAGCAGCCCGAGGGCAGGGGGAACAGATACGCAGTATTTT. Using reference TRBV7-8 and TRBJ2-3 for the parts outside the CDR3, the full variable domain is GAGVSQSPRYKVAKRGQDVALRCDPISGHVSLFWYQQALGQGPEFLTYFQNEAQLDKSGLPSDRFFAERPEGSVSTLKIQRTQQEDSAVYLCASSPRAGGTDTQYFGPGTRLTVL.

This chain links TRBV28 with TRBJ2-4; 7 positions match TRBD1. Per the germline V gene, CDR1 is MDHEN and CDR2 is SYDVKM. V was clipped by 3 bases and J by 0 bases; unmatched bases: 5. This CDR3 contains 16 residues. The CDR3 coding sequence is TGTGCCAGCAGTTTTGGACAGGTTCTAGCCAAAAACATTCAGTACTTC. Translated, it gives CASSFGQVLAKNIQYF.

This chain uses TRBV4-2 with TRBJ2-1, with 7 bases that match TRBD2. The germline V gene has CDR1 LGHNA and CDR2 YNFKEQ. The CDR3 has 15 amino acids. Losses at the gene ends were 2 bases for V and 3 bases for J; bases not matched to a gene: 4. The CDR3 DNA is TGTGCCAGCAGCCAACCGGGGGGACTCTACAATGAGCAGTTCTTC. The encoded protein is CASSQPGGLYNEQFF.

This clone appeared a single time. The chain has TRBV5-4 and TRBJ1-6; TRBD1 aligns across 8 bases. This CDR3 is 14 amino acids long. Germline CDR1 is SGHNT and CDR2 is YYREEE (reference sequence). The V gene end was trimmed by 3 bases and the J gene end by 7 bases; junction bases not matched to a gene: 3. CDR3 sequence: CASSSRQGNSPLHF. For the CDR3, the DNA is TGTGCCAGCAGCTCTAGACAGGGGAATTCACCCCTCCACTTT.

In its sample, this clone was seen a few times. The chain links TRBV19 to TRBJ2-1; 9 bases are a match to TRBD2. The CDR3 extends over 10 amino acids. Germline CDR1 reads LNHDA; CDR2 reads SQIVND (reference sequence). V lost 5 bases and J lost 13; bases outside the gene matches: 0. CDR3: CASSGTSQFF. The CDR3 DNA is TGTGCCAGTAGTGGGACTAGCCAGTTCTTC.

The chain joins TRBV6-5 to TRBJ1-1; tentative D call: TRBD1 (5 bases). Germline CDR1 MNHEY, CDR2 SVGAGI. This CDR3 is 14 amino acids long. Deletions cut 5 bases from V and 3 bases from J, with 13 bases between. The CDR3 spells CASSITTEHTEAFF. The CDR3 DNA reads TGTGCCAGCAGTATTACGACAGAGCACACTGAAGCTTTCTTT.

The CDR3 DNA reads TGTGCCAGCAGTTACGAAAACAGCTATGGCTACACCTTC. The encoded protein is CASSYENSYGYTF. This chain connects TRBV6-5 to TRBJ1-2; D is ambiguous. The V gene's germline CDR1 is MNHEY and CDR2 SVGAGI. The CDR3 loop spans 13 amino acids. Trimming removed 2 bases at V and 4 bases at J, with 8 bases between.

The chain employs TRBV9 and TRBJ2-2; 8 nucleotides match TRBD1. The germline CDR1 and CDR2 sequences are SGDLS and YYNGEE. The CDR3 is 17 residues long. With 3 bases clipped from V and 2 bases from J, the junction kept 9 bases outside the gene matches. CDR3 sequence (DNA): TGTGCCAGCAGCGCGAACCGGGACAGGCTAAACACCGGGGAGCTGTTTTTT. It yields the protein CASSANRDRLNTGELFF. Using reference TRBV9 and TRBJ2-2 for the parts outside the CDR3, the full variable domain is DSGVTQTPKHLITATGQRVTLRCSPRSGDLSVYWYQQSLDQGLQFLIQYYNGEERAKGNILERFSAQQFPDLHSELNLSSLELGDSALYFCASSANRDRLNTGELFFGEGSRLTVL.

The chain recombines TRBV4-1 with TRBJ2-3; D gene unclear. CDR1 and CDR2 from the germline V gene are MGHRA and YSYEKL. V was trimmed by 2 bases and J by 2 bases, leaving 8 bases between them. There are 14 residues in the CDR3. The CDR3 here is CASSQLELTDTQYF. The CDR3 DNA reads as TGCGCCAGCAGCCAACTAGAACTCACAGATACGCAGTATTTT.

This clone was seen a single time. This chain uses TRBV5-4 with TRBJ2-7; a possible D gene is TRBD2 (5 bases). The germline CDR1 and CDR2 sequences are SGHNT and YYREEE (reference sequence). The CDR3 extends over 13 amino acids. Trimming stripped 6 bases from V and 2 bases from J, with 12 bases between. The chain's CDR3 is CASTRAETYEQYF. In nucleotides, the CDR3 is TGTGCCAGCACCCGAGCGGAAACCTACGAGCAGTACTTC.

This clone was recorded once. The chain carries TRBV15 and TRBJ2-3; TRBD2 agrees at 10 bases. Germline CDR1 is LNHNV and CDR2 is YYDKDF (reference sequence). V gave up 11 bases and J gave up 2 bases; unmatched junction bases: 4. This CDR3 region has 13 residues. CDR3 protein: CAYSGGTTDTQYF. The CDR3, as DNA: TGTGCCTATAGCGGGGGGACCACAGATACGCAGTATTTT.